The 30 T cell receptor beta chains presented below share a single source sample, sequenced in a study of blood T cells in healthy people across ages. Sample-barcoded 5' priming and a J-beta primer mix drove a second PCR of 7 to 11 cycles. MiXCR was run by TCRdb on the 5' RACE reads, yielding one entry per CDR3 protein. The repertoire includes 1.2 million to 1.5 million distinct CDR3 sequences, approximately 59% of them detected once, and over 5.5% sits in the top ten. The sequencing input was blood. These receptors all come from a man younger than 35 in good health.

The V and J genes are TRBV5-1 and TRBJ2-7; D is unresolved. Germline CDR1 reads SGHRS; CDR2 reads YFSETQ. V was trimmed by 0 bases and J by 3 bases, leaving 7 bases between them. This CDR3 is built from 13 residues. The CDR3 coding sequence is TGCGCCAGCAGCTTGGTGTTTGGCTACGAGCAGTACTTC. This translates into CASSLVFGYEQYF.

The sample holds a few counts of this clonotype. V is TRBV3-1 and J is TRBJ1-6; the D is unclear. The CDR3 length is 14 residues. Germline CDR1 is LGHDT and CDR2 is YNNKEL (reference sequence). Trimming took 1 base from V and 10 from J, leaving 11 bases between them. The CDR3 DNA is TGTGCCAGCAGCCAAGGCAGGTTGGGATCACCCCTCCACTTT. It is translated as CASSQGRLGSPLHF.

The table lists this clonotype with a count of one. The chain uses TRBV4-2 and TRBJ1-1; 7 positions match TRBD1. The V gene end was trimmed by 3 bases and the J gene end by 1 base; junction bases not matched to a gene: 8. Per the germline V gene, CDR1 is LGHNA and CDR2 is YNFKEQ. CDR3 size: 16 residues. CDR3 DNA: TGTGCCAGCAGCCACTACTCTGGGACAGAGAACACTGAAGCTTTCTTT. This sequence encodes CASSHYSGTENTEAFF.

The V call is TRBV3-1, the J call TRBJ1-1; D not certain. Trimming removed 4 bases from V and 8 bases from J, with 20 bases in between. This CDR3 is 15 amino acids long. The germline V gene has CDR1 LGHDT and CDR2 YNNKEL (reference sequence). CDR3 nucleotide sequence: TGTGCCAGCAGCCCCGCCGGTGGTGACGCCGAGGAAGCTTTCTTT. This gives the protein CASSPAGGDAEEAFF.

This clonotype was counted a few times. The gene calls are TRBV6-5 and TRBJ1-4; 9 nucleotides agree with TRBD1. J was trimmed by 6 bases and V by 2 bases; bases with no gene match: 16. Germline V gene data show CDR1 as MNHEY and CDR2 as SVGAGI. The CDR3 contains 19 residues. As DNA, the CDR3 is TGTGCCAGCAGTTACGAGGTTGGGACAGGGATGTGGTCGGATGAAAAACTGTTTTTT. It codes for CASSYEVGTGMWSDEKLFF.

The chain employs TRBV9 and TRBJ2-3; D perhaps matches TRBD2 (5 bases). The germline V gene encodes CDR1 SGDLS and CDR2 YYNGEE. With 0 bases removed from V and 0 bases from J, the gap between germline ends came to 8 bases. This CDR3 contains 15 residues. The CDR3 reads CASSVVRTSTDTQYF. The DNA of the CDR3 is TGTGCCAGCAGCGTAGTGCGGACTAGCACAGATACGCAGTATTTT.

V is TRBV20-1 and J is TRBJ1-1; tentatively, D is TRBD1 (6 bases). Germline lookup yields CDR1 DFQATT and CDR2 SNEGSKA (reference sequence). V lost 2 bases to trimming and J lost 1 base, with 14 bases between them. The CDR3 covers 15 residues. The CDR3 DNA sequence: TGCAGTGCTAGACACAGGGTCGTCCGGAACACTGAAGCTTTCTTT. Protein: CSARHRVVRNTEAFF.

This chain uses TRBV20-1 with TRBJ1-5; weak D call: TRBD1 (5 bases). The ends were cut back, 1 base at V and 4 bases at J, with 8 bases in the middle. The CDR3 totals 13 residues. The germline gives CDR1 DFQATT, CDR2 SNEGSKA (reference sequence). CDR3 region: CSARVKGNQPQHF. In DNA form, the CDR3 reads TGCAGTGCTAGAGTGAAGGGGAATCAGCCCCAGCATTTT.

The DNA for the CDR3 is TGTGCCAGCAGCTTACAGGATATTTCCTACAATGAGCAGTTCTTC. This translates into CASSLQDISYNEQFF. The chain employs TRBV27 and TRBJ2-1, with a possible D match to TRBD1 (5 bases). V shed 6 bases and J shed 1 base, with 13 bases lying between them. Germline-derived CDR1 and CDR2 are MNHEY and SMNVEV (reference sequence). The CDR3 covers 15 residues.

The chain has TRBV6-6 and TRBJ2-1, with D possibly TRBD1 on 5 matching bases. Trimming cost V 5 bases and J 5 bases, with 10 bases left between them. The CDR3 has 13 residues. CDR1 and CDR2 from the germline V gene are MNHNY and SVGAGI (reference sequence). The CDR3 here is CASSNAGNNEQFF. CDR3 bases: TGTGCCAGCAGTAACGCAGGGAACAATGAGCAGTTCTTC.

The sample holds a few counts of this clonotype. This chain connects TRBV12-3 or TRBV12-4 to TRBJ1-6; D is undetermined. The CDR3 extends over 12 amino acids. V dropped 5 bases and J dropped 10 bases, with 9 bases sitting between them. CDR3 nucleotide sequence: TGTGCCAGCAGTCTCTCCGACTCACCCCTCCACTTT. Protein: CASSLSDSPLHF.

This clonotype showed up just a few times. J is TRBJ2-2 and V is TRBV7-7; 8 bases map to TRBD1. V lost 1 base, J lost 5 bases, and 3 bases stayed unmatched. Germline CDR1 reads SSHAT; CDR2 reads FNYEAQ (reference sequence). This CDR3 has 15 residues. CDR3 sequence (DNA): TGTGCCAGCAGCTTAGACAGGGGGACTACCGGGGAGCTGTTTTTT. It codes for CASSLDRGTTGELFF.

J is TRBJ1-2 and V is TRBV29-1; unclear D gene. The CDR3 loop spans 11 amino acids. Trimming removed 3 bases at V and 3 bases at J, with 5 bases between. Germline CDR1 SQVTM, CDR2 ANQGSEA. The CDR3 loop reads CSVDQDYGYTF. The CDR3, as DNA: TGCAGCGTTGATCAGGACTATGGCTACACCTTC. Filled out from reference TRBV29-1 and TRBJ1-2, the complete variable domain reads SAVISQKPSRDICQRGTSLTIQCQVDSQVTMMFWYRQQPGQSLTLIATANQGSEATYESGFVIDKFPISRPNLTFSTLTVSNMSPEDSSIYLCSVDQDYGYTFGSGTRLTVV.

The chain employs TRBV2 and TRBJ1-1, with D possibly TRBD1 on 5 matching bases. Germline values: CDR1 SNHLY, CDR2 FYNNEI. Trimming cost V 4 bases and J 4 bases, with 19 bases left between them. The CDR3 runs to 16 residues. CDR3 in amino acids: CASSGSPTASTTEAFF. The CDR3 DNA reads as TGTGCCAGCAGTGGATCCCCGACAGCGTCGACCACTGAAGCTTTCTTT.

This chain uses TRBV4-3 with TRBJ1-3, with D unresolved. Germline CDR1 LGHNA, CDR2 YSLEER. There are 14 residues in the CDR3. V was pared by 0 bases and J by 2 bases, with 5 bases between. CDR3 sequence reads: CASSQEIAGNTIYF. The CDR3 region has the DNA TGCGCCAGCAGCCAAGAAATCGCTGGAAACACCATATATTTT.

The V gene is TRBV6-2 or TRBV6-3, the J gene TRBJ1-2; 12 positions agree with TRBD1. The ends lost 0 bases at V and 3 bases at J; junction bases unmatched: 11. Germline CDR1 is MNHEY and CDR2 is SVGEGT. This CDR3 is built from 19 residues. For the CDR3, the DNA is TGTGCCAGCAGTTACTCGAGCGGGACAGGGGGCAGGATATACTATGGCTACACCTTC. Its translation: CASSYSSGTGGRIYYGYTF.

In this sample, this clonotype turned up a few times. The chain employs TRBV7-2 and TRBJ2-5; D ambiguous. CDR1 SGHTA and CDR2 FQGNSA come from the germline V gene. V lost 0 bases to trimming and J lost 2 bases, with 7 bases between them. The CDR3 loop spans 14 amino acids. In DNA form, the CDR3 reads TGTGCCAGCAGCTTAGCGCCCAGACAAGAGACCCAGTACTTC. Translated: CASSLAPRQETQYF. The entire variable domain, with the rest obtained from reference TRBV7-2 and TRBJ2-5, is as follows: GAGVSQSPSNKVTEKGKDVELRCDPISGHTALYWYRQSLGQGLEFLIYFQGNSAPDKSGLPSDRFSAERTGGSVSTLTIQRTQQEDSAVYLCASSLAPRQETQYFGPGTRLLVL.

Here the CDR3 DNA reads TGTGCCACCTCAGCGGAGCCCAATGAGCAGTTCTTC. Protein sequence: CATSAEPNEQFF. The chain carries TRBV7-9 and TRBJ2-1, with D tentatively TRBD2 (5 bases). This CDR3 has 12 amino acids. V lost 10 bases to trimming and J lost 6 bases, with 13 bases between them. Germline CDR1 is SEHNR and CDR2 is FQNEAQ (reference sequence).

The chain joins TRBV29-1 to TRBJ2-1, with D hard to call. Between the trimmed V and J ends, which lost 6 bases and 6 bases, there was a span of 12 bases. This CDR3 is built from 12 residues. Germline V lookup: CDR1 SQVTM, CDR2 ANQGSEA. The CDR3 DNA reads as TGCAGCGTGGTGACTCGAAGCAATGAGCAGTTCTTC. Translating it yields CSVVTRSNEQFF.

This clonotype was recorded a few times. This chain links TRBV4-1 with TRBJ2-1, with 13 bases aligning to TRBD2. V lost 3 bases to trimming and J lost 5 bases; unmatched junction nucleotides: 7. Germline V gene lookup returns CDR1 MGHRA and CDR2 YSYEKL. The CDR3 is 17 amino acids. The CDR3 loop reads CASSQSGLAGQHNEQFF. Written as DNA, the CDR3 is TGCGCCAGCAGCCAGTCGGGACTAGCGGGACAACACAATGAGCAGTTCTTC.

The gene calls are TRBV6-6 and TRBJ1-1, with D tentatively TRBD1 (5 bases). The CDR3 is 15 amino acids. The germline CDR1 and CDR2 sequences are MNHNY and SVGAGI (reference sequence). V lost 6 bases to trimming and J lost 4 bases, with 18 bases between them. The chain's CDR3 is CASSNAPGAGTEAFF. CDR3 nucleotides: TGTGCCAGCAGCAACGCGCCCGGGGCGGGCACTGAAGCTTTCTTT.

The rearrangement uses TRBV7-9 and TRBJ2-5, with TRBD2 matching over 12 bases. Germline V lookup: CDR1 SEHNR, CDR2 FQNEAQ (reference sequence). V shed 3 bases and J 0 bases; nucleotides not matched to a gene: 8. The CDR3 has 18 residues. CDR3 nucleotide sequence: TGTGCCAGCAGCTTTGTCGGACTAGCGGGATCGTACCAAGAGACCCAGTACTTC. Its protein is CASSFVGLAGSYQETQYF.

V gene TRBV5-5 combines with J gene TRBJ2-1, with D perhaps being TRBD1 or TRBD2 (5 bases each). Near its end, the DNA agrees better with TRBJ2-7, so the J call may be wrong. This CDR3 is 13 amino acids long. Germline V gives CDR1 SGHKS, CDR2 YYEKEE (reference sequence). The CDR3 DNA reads TGTGCCAGCAGCTTGTCTGAGGGGAATGAGCAGTACTTC. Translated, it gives CASSLSEGNEQYF.

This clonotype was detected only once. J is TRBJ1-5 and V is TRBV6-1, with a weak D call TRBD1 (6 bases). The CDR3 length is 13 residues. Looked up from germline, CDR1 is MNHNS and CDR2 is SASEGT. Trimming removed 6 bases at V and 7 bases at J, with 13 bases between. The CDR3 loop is CASSSGVWQPQHF. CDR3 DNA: TGTGCCAGCAGCTCAGGGGTCTGGCAGCCCCAGCATTTT.

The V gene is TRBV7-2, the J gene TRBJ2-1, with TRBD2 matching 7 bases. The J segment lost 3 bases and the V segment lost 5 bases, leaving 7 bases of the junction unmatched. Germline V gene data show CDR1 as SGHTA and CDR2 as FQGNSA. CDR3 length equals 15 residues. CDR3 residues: CASSPAGRIYNEQFF. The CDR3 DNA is TGTGCCAGCAGCCCAGCGGGGAGGATCTACAATGAGCAGTTCTTC.

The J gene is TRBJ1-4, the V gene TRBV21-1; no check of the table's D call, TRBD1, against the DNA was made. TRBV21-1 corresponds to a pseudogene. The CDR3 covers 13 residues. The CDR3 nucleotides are TGTGCCAGCTTCGCAGGGGAGAAAGAAAAACTGTTTTTT. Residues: CASFAGEKEKLFF.

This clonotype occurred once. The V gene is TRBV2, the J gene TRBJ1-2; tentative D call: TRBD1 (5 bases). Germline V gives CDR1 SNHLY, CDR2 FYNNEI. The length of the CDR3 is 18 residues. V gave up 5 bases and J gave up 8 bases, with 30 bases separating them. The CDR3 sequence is CASSSQGPKMVGLGGYTF. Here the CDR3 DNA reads TGTGCCAGCAGTTCCCAGGGCCCCAAAATGGTCGGACTCGGAGGCTACACCTTC.

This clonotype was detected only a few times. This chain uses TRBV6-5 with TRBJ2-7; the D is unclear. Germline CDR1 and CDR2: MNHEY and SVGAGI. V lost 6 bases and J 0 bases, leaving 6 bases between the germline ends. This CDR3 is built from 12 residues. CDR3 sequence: CASRKDSYEQYF. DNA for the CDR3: TGTGCCAGCAGGAAGGACTCCTACGAGCAGTACTTC.

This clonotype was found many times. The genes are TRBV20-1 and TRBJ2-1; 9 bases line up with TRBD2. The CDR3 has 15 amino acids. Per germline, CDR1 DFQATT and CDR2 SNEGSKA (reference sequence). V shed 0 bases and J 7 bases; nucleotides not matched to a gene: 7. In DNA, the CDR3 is TGCAGTGCTAGAGATACAGCGGGAGGTTTAAATGAGCAGTTCTTC. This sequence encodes CSARDTAGGLNEQFF.

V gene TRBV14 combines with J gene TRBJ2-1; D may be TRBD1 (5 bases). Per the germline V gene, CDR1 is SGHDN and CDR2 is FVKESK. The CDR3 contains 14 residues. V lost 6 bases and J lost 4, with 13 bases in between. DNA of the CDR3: TGTGCCAGCAGTCATCTAGGGGAATACAATGAGCAGTTCTTC. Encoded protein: CASSHLGEYNEQFF.